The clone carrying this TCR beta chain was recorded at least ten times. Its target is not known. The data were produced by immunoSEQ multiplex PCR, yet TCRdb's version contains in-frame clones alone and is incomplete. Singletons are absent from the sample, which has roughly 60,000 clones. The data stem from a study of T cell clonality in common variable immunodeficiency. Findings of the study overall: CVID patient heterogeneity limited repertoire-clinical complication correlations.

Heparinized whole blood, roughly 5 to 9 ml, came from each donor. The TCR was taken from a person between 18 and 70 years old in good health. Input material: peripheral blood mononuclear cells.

The CDR3 protein is CSAGFGAAGGRETQYF. Incomplete CDR3 DNA: TGCAGTGCTGGCTTCGGAGCAGCGGGGGGTAGGGAGACC. The genes are TRBV20-1 and TRBJ2-5, with 9 nucleotides matching TRBD2. Read data end 3 residues before the CDR3 end; the end is taken from the germline J gene. This CDR3 has 16 amino acids. After removal of 5 bases from V and 5 bases from J, the junction contained 15 bases not matched to a gene. The germline V gene encodes CDR1 DFQATT and CDR2 SNEGSKA (reference sequence).